Listed below are T cell receptor beta chains from one sample, sequenced in a study of shared clonotypes between healthy human individuals. Sequenced by immunoSEQ multiplex PCR; TCRdb stores in-frame clones only, minus some. The table lists millions of clones, over 85% of them singletons. Sequencing input: naive CD4+ T cells sorted from blood. The receptors here all came from a man younger than 35 in good health. Both conserved end residues are part of each CDR3. The D gene is left open where the match is weak. A row's size may be missing; if present it is once, few, many or a size class.

size: -
J: TRBJ2-5
V: TRBV7-9
D: TRBD2
DNA: TGTGCCAGCAGCTTAGCGGGTCTAGCGGGAGAGACCCAGTACTTC
CDR3: CASSLAGLAGETQYF

size: once
J: TRBJ2-3
V: TRBV6-1
D: -
DNA: TGTGCCAGCAGTGAAGCCATCAGCGTTAGCACAGATACGCAGTATTTT
CDR3: CASSEAISVSTDTQYF

size: -
J: TRBJ1-5
V: TRBV5-1
D: TRBD1
DNA: TGCGCCAGCAGCTTGGGGGACAGCGCCTATAGCAATCAGCCCCAGCATTTT
CDR3: CASSLGDSAYSNQPQHF

size: -
J: TRBJ2-1
V: TRBV7-2
D: -
DNA: TGTGCCAGCAGCTTGGGAGCGTCGGACAATGAGCAGTTCTTC
CDR3: CASSLGASDNEQFF

size: -
J: TRBJ1-6
V: TRBV2
D: TRBD1
DNA: TGTGCCAACGAGCGGGTCGAGGGACAGGCAATCTCAAGCTCCTATAATTCACCCCTCCACTTT
CDR3: CANERVEGQAISSSYNSPLHF

size: -
J: TRBJ2-3
V: TRBV5-6
D: TRBD2
DNA: TGTGCCAGCAGCTTGGGAGCGGGAGGCCACGCAGATACGCAGTATTTT
CDR3: CASSLGAGGHADTQYF

size: -
J: TRBJ2-5
V: TRBV29-1
D: -
DNA: TGCAGCGTTGTTAGGGGCGCCCAAGAGACCCAGTACTTC
CDR3: CSVVRGAQETQYF

size: -
J: TRBJ2-1
V: TRBV6-5
D: -
DNA: TGTGCCAGCAGCTCGGGGGTTGGAGAGCAGTTCTTC
CDR3: CASSSGVGEQFF

size: -
J: TRBJ2-3
V: TRBV30
D: -
DNA: TGTGCCTGCCTTAAGACTAGTAGCACAGATACGCAGTATTTT
CDR3: CACLKTSSTDTQYF

size: -
J: TRBJ2-3
V: TRBV19
D: -
DNA: TGTGCCAGTCGATTTGGGGGGACCACAGATACGCAGTATTTT
CDR3: CASRFGGTTDTQYF

size: -
J: TRBJ1-1
V: TRBV7-2
D: TRBD1
DNA: TGTGCCAGCAGCTCCGGGACAGGGGGTTATAATAGCACTGAAGCTTTCTTT
CDR3: CASSSGTGGYNSTEAFF

size: once
J: TRBJ2-7
V: TRBV19
D: -
DNA: TGTGCCAGTAGTTCCGGCGGAAGGGGATCCGGCTCCTACGAGCAGTACTTC
CDR3: CASSSGGRGSGSYEQYF

size: -
J: TRBJ2-7
V: TRBV6-5
D: TRBD2
DNA: TGTGCCAGCACTGGGGGAGGGACGCGCTACGAGCAGTACTTC
CDR3: CASTGGGTRYEQYF

size: -
J: TRBJ2-1
V: TRBV7-9
D: -
DNA: TGTGCCAGCAGCCCCATGGTCAATGAGCAGTTCTTC
CDR3: CASSPMVNEQFF

size: -
J: TRBJ2-2
V: TRBV18
D: -
DNA: TGTGCCAGCTCACCTAAGCTGGATTCGGTCGCGAACACCGGGGAGCTGTTTTTT
CDR3: CASSPKLDSVANTGELFF

size: -
J: TRBJ2-2
V: TRBV18
D: -
DNA: TGTGCCAGCTCACCACCGATTGCAGGGAGGACCGGGGAGCTGTTTTTT
CDR3: CASSPPIAGRTGELFF

size: -
J: TRBJ2-7
V: TRBV7-9
D: -
DNA: TGTGCCAGCAGCTCGGGGGGCGTACTCTCCTACGAGCAGTACTTC
CDR3: CASSSGGVLSYEQYF

size: few
J: TRBJ1-6
V: TRBV4-1
D: -
DNA: TGCGCCAGCAGCCCTTCGCCCGGGGGCGGTAATTCACCCCTCCACTTT
CDR3: CASSPSPGGGNSPLHF

size: -
J: TRBJ1-1
V: TRBV6-6
D: TRBD1
DNA: TGTGCCAGCAGTTACGGACAGGGAGTCACTGAAGCTTTCTTT
CDR3: CASSYGQGVTEAFF

size: -
J: TRBJ2-7
V: TRBV27
D: TRBD1
DNA: TGTGCCAGCAGTTACAGGACAGGGTCGGTGACCTACGAGCAGTACTTC
CDR3: CASSYRTGSVTYEQYF

size: once
J: TRBJ2-1
V: TRBV5-1
D: -
DNA: TGCGCCAGCAGCTCGGATTCAGGGCTTGAGCAGTTCTTC
CDR3: CASSSDSGLEQFF

size: -
J: TRBJ1-6
V: TRBV6-1
D: -
DNA: TGTGCCAGCAGTGAAGCTGGCCAGAGCTCCTATAATTCACCCCTCCACTTT
CDR3: CASSEAGQSSYNSPLHF

size: -
J: TRBJ1-4
V: TRBV5-6
D: -
DNA: TGTGCCAGCAGCCTGTGGGGGCTTGATGCAACTAATGAAAAACTGTTTTTT
CDR3: CASSLWGLDATNEKLFF

size: few
J: TRBJ1-2
V: TRBV11-2
D: -
DNA: TGTGCCAGCAGCTACACGGGAACCTATGGCTACACCTTC
CDR3: CASSYTGTYGYTF

size: -
J: TRBJ2-1
V: TRBV7-2
D: TRBD2
DNA: TGTGCCAGCAGACTAGGGACTAGCGGGATTGAGCAGTTCTTC
CDR3: CASRLGTSGIEQFF

size: -
J: TRBJ2-1
V: TRBV5-4
D: TRBD2
DNA: TGTGCCAGCAGACCCGGGACTAGCGGGGGCTATGAGCAGTTCTTC
CDR3: CASRPGTSGGYEQFF

size: -
J: TRBJ2-3
V: TRBV6-1
D: TRBD1
DNA: TGTGCCAGCATAGCCCGACAGGGGGGAGATACGCAGTATTTT
CDR3: CASIARQGGDTQYF

size: -
J: TRBJ2-3
V: TRBV11-2
D: -
DNA: TGTGCCAGCAGCTTAGCAGTGCTTACAGATACGCAGTATTTT
CDR3: CASSLAVLTDTQYF

size: -
J: TRBJ1-3
V: TRBV30
D: -
DNA: TGTGCCTGGAGTGTGAAGGGGCGAATCTCTGGAAACACCATATATTTT
CDR3: CAWSVKGRISGNTIYF

size: -
J: TRBJ2-7
V: TRBV18
D: TRBD1
DNA: TGTGCCAGCTCGATAGGGACAGGGACCTACGAGCAGTACTTC
CDR3: CASSIGTGTYEQYF

size: -
J: TRBJ1-4
V: TRBV5-1
D: -
DNA: TGCGCCAGCAGCTTGGCCCCAGGCCCGAATGAAAAACTGTTTTTT
CDR3: CASSLAPGPNEKLFF

size: once
J: TRBJ2-2
V: TRBV13
D: -
DNA: TGTGCCAGCAGCTTCCGGGACAAGGGGTTCAACACCGGGGAGCTGTTTTTT
CDR3: CASSFRDKGFNTGELFF

size: -
J: TRBJ1-2
V: TRBV14
D: -
DNA: TGTGCCAGCAGCCTCGGGATCCTCGATGGCTACACCTTC
CDR3: CASSLGILDGYTF

size: few
J: TRBJ1-4
V: TRBV4-1
D: TRBD1
DNA: TGCGCCAGCAGCTTTAAACCGGGACAGGGTAACGAAAAACTGTTTTTT
CDR3: CASSFKPGQGNEKLFF

size: -
J: TRBJ2-7
V: TRBV4-1
D: -
DNA: TGCGCCAGCAGCCAAGCCCATGGACAGTACGAGCAGTACTTC
CDR3: CASSQAHGQYEQYF

size: -
J: TRBJ2-5
V: TRBV5-1
D: -
DNA: TGCGCCAGCAGCTTGGGACAGTCGAGAGAGACCCAGTACTTC
CDR3: CASSLGQSRETQYF

size: -
J: TRBJ2-1
V: TRBV19
D: TRBD1
DNA: TGTGCCAGTAAGGGACAGGGGTACAATGAGCAGTTCTTC
CDR3: CASKGQGYNEQFF

size: -
J: TRBJ1-2
V: TRBV9
D: -
DNA: TGTGCCAGCAGCGTAGGGGAGAGGCAGGCATTC
CDR3: CASSVGERQAF

size: -
J: TRBJ2-2
V: TRBV25-1
D: -
DNA: TGTGCCAGCAGTGATGGAGGATCCACCGGGGAGCTGTTTTTT
CDR3: CASSDGGSTGELFF

size: -
J: TRBJ2-5
V: TRBV30
D: -
DNA: TGTGCCTGGAGTCCACAACAGGGAATCCAGTACTTC
CDR3: CAWSPQQGIQYF